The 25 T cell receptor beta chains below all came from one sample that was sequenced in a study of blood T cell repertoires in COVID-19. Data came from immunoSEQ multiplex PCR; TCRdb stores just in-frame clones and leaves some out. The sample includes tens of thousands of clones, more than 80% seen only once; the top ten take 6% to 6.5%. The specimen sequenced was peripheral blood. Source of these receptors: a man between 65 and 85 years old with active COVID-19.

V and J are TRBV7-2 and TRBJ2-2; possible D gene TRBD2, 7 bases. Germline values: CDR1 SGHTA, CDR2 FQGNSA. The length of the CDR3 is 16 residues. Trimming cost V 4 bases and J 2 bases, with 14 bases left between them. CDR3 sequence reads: CASSSNGGANTGELFF. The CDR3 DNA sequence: TGTGCCAGCAGCTCCAATGGGGGGGCTAACACCGGGGAGCTGTTTTTT.

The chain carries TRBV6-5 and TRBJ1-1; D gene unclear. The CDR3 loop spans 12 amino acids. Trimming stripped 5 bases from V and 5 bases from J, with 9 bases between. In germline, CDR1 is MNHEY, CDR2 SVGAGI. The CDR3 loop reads CASSTRRTEAFF. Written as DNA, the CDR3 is TGTGCCAGCAGTACCAGGCGTACTGAAGCTTTCTTT.

CDR3 in DNA: TGTGCCAGCAGCTCCCCGGACAGTCTCCGGGGCTACACCTTC. Translating it yields CASSSPDSLRGYTF. V is TRBV7-2 and J is TRBJ1-2; perhaps TRBD1 as D (6 bases). Trimming took off 4 bases at V and 8 bases at J, with 17 bases between the two ends. Looked up from germline, CDR1 is SGHTA and CDR2 is FQGNSA. The CDR3 runs 14 residues.

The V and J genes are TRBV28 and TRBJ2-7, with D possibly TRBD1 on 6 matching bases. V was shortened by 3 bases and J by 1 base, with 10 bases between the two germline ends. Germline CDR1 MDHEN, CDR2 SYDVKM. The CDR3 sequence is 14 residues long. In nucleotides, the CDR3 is TGTGCCAGCAGTTTGCACGGACAGTCCTACGAGCAGTACTTC. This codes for CASSLHGQSYEQYF.

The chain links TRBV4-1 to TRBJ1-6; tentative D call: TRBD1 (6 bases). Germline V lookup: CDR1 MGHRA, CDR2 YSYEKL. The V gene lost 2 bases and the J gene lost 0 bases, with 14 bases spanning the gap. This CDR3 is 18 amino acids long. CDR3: CASSQTGTPSSYNSPLHF. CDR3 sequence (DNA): TGCGCCAGCAGCCAAACCGGGACACCGAGCTCCTATAATTCACCCCTCCACTTT.

The CDR3 DNA reads as TGTGCCAGCAGCCGTTTACTAGCGGGGGGGCCACGTGAGCAGTTCTTC. Protein: CASSRLLAGGPREQFF. The gene calls are TRBV4-2 and TRBJ2-1; 13 bases map to TRBD2. CDR1 and CDR2 (germline): LGHNA, YNFKEQ. V lost 4 bases to trimming and J lost 9 bases; unmatched junction nucleotides: 9. The CDR3 contains 16 residues.

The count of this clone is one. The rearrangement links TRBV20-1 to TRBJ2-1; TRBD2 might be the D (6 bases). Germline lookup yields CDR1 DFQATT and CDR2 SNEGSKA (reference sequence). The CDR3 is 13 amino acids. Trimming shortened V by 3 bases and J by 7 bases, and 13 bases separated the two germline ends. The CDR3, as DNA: TGCAGTGCTAGTCCCGGGGGTGGGAATGAGCAGTTCTTC. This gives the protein CSASPGGGNEQFF.

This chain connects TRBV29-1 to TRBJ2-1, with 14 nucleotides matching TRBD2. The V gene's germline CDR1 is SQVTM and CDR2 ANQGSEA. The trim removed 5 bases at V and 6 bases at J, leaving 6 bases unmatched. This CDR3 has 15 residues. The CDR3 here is CSVLTGTSGGNEQFF. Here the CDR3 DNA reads TGCAGCGTTTTAACCGGGACTAGCGGGGGCAATGAGCAGTTCTTC.

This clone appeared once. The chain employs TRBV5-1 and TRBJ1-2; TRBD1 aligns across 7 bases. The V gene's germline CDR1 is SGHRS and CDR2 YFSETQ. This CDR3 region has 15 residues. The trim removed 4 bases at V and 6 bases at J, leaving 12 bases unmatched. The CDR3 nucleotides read TGCGCCAGCAGCCCCTTTAGCCAGGGGGTTGATGGCTACACCTTC. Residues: CASSPFSQGVDGYTF. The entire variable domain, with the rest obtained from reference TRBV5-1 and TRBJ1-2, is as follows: KAGVTQTPRYLIKTRGQQVTLSCSPISGHRSVSWYQQTPGQGLQFLFEYFSETQRNKGNFPGRFSGRQFSNSRSEMNVSTLELGDSALYLCASSPFSQGVDGYTFGSGTRLTVV.

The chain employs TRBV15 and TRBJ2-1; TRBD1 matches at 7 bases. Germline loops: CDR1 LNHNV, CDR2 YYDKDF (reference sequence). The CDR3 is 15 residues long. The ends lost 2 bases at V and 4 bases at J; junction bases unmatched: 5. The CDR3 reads CATSRTGDTYNEQFF. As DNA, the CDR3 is TGTGCCACCAGCAGAACAGGGGATACTTACAATGAGCAGTTCTTC.

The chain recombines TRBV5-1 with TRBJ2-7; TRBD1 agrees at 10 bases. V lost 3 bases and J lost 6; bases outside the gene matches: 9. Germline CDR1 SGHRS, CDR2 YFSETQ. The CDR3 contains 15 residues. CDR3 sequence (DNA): TGCGCCAGCAGCTGGACCGGGACAGGGGTTTCCGAGCAGTACTTC. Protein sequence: CASSWTGTGVSEQYF.

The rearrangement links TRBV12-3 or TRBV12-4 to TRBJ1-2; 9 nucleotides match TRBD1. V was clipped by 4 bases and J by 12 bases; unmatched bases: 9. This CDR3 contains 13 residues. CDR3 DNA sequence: TGTGCCAGCAGTTACACTTCCACAGGGGGCGACACCTTC. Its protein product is CASSYTSTGGDTF.

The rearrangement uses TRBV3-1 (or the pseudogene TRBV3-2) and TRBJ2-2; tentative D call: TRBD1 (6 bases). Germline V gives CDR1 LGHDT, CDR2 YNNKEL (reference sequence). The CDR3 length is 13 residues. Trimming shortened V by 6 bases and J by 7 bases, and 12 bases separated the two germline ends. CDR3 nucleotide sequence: TGTGCCAGCAGGTCACAGGGAATCGGGGAGCTGTTTTTT. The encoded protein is CASRSQGIGELFF.

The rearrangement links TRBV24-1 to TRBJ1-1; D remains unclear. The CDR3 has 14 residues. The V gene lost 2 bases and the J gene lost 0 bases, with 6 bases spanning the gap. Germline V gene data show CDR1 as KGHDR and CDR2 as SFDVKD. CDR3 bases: TGTGCCACCAGTGATTCGGGAGTGAACACTGAAGCTTTCTTT. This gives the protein CATSDSGVNTEAFF.

CDR3 in DNA: TGCAGCGTTGAAAGGGGGATGAACACTGAAGCTTTCTTT. This translates into CSVERGMNTEAFF. The J gene is TRBJ1-1, the V gene TRBV29-1; D might be TRBD1 (6 bases). The germline V and J ends were trimmed by 2 bases and 0 bases, with 7 bases remaining between them. Germline V gene data show CDR1 as SQVTM and CDR2 as ANQGSEA. This CDR3 region has 13 residues.

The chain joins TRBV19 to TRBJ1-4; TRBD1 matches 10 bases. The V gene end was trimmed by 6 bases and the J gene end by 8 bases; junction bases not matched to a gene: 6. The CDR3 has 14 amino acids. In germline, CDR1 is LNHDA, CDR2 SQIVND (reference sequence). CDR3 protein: CASRQTGGAEKLFF. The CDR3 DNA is TGTGCCAGTAGACAGACAGGGGGCGCGGAAAAACTGTTTTTT. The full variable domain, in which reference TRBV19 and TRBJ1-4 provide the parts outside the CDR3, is DGGITQSPKYLFRKEGQNVTLSCEQNLNHDAMYWYRQDPGQGLRLIYYSQIVNDFQKGDIAEGYSVSREKKESFPLTVTSAQKNPTAFYLCASRQTGGAEKLFFGSGTQLSVL.

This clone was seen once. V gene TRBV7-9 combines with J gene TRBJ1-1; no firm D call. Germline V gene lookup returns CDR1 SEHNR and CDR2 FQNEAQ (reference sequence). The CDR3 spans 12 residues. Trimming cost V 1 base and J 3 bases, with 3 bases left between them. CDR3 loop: CASSLVYTEAFF. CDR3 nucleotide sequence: TGTGCCAGCAGCTTAGTCTACACTGAAGCTTTCTTT.

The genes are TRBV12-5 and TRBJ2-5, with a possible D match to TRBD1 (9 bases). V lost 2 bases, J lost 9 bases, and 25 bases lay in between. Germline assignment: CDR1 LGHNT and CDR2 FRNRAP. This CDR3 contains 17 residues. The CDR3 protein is CASGLTSSDRGLGAQYF. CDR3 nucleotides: TGTGCTAGTGGTTTGACCTCCTCGGACAGGGGACTAGGGGCCCAGTACTTC.

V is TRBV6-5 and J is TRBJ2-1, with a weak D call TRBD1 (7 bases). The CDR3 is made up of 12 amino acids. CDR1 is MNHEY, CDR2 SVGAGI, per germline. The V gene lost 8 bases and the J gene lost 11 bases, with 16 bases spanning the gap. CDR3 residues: CASGGGGQKQFF. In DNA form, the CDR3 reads TGTGCCAGCGGCGGAGGGGGCCAGAAGCAGTTCTTC.

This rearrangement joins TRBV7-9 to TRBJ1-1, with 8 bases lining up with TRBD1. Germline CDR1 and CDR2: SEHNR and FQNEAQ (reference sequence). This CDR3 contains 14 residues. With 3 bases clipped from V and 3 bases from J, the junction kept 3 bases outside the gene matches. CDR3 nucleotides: TGTGCCAGCAGCTTCCGACAGGGGTACACTGAAGCTTTCTTT. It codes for CASSFRQGYTEAFF.

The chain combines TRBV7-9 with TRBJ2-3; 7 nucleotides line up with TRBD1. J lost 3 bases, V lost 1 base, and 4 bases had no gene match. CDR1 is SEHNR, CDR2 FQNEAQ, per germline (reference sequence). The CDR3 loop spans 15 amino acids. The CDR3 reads CASSLGDRVTDTQYF. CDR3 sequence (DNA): TGTGCCAGCAGCTTAGGTGACAGGGTGACAGATACGCAGTATTTT.

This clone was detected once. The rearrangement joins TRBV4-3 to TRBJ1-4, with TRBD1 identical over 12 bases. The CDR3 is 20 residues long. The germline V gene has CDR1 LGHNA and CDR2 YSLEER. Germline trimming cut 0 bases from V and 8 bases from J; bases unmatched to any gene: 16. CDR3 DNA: TGCGCCAGCAGCCAAGACCTCTCCTCCGGGACAGGGGGCGCTTGGGAAAAACTGTTTTTT. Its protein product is CASSQDLSSGTGGAWEKLFF.

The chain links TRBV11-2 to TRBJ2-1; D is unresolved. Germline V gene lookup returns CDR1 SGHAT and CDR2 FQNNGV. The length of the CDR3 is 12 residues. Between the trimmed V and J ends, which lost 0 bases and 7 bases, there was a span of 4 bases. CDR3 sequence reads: CASSLDRNEQFF. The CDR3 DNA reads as TGTGCCAGCAGCTTAGACCGTAATGAGCAGTTCTTC.

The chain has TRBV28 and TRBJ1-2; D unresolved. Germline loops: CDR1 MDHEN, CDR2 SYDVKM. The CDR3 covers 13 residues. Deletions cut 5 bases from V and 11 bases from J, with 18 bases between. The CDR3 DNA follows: TGTGCCAGCAGTATACCCCATCAGAAGTGGTACACCTTC. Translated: CASSIPHQKWYTF.

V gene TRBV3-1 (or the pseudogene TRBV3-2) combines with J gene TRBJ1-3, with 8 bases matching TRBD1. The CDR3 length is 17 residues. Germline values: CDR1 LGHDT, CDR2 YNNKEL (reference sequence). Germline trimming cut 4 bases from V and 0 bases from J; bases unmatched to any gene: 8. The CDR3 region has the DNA TGTGCCAGCAGCCCCAGGACAGGGCCCTACTCTGGAAACACCATATATTTT. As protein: CASSPRTGPYSGNTIYF.